This section outlines one T cell receptor beta chain sequence together with its context. Its antigen remains unknown. The PCR employed 60 Vbeta primers together with 13 Jbeta primers. Clones were read by immunoSEQ multiplex PCR, and TCRdb kept only the in-frame ones, dropping some. This table has roughly 180,000 clones, 9.5% appearing once. The sample originates from a study of cytomegalovirus exposure and HLA in healthy donors. Study details: Falling in the Caucasian-associated ancestry cluster were 65% to 90% of approximately 410 genotyped donors.

Study results and limitations: A later analysis associated 15,000 or so TCR beta sequences with HLA alleles at a 0.05 false discovery rate.

Germline-derived CDR1 and CDR2 are MNHNY and SVGAGI (reference sequence). CDR3 length: 13 amino acids. Trimming removed 6 bases from V and 6 bases from J; junction bases left unmatched: 8. The receptor comes from a woman under 40 in good health and CMV-seropositive. Sequences were obtained from PBMCs. V usage is TRBV6-6 and J usage is TRBJ2-7, with 7 bases aligning to TRBD1. The CDR3 sequence: CASSQTGPGEQYF. CDR3 nucleotide sequence: TGTGCCAGCAGCCAGACAGGGCCGGGCGAGCAGTACTTC.